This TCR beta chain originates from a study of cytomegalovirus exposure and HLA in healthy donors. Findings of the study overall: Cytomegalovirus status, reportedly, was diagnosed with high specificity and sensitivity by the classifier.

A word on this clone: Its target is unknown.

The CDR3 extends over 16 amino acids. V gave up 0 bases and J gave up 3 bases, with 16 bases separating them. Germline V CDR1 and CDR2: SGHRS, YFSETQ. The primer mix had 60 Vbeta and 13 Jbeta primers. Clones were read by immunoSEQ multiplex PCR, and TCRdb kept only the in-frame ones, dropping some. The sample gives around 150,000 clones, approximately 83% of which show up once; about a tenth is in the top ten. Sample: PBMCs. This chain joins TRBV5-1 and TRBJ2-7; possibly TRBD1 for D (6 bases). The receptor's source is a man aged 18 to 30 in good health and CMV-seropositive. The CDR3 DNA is TGCGCCAGCAGCTTGGCTACAGGGATTTTCGTCTACGAGCAGTACTTC. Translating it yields CASSLATGIFVYEQYF.